This paragraph covers one T cell receptor (beta chain) sequence. TCRdb keeps only in-frame clones here, not all; method: immunoSEQ multiplex PCR. The sample has about 270,000 clones, roughly 86% seen once. This sample is drawn from a study of blood T cell repertoires in COVID-19. For recovered donors of Cohort 3, there were two negative PCRs, clearance, or symptom resolution. Germline V gene sequence: CDR1 MNHEY, CDR2 SMNVEV (reference sequence). The V end lost 6 bases, the J end lost 6 bases, and 12 bases lay between the germline ends. The CDR3 covers 12 residues. The sample comprised PBMCs or T cells enriched from blood (not recorded which). This TCR derives from a woman aged 55 to 70 who had recovered from COVID-19. The J gene is TRBJ2-7, the V gene TRBV27; maybe TRBD1 (6 bases). CDR3 sequence reads: CASSFWGREQYF. The CDR3, as DNA: TGTGCCAGCAGCTTTTGGGGGCGCGAGCAGTACTTC.